A single sample is the source of the 2 T cell receptor beta chains below, sequenced in a study of glioma-infiltrating T cells after dendritic cell vaccination. This sample's time point: after dendritic cell vaccination, including at tumor progression/relapse. Sequenced by immunoSEQ multiplex PCR; TCRdb stores in-frame clones only, minus some. The data show 90,000 to 110,000 clones, almost 90% seen once. Sequenced material: blood, taken after dendritic cell vaccination. These receptors came from a human donor with glioblastoma.

The gene calls are TRBV7-2 and TRBJ2-3, with TRBD2 matching over 12 bases. The CDR3 has 16 amino acids. Germline-derived CDR1 and CDR2 are SGHTA and FQGNSA. V lost 5 bases and J lost 1; bases outside the gene matches: 4. CDR3: CASSARLAGGTDTQYF. The CDR3 bases are TGTGCCAGCAGCGCCAGACTAGCGGGGGGCACAGATACGCAGTATTTT.

The chain carries TRBV10-3 and TRBJ2-7; 10 nucleotides agree with TRBD2. Germline V lookup: CDR1 ENHRY, CDR2 SYGVKD. The CDR3 loop spans 15 amino acids. Unmatched junction bases numbered 7, after V lost 6 bases and J lost 2 bases. CDR3 nucleotides: TGTGCCATCAGCACTAAAGCGGGAGGGGCCTACGAGCAGTACTTC. Translation: CAISTKAGGAYEQYF.